This TCR beta chain is drawn from a study of cytomegalovirus exposure and HLA in healthy donors. Study background: A prior analysis found roughly 110 million unique TCR beta sequences from around 190 million T cells. A data release that came early held tens of millions of unique TCRs from HLA-typed donors.

The PCR employed 60 Vbeta primers together with 13 Jbeta primers. TCRdb's table, derived via immunoSEQ multiplex PCR, lists solely in-frame clones and lacks some. This table holds approximately 140,000 clones, around 67% found once. Details on this clone: Antigen unknown.

Broader study findings: An observed cluster of highly shared sequence variants was recorded as a likely sequencing artifact. Specificity for CMV antigens was confirmed in vitro for a few of the CMV-associated chains.

The specimen sequenced was PBMCs. The sequence came from a woman aged 18-30 years in good health and CMV-seronegative.

DNA of the CDR3: TGCGCCAGCAGCTTTGAAATTCAGGGCTCCTCGTTGAACACTGAAGCTTTCTTT. Amino acid sequence: CASSFEIQGSSLNTEAFF. This chain connects TRBV5-1 to TRBJ1-1; D perhaps matches TRBD1 (5 bases). This CDR3 contains 18 residues. Germline V gene data show CDR1 as SGHRS and CDR2 as YFSETQ. Trimming removed 2 bases at V and 0 bases at J, with 20 bases between.